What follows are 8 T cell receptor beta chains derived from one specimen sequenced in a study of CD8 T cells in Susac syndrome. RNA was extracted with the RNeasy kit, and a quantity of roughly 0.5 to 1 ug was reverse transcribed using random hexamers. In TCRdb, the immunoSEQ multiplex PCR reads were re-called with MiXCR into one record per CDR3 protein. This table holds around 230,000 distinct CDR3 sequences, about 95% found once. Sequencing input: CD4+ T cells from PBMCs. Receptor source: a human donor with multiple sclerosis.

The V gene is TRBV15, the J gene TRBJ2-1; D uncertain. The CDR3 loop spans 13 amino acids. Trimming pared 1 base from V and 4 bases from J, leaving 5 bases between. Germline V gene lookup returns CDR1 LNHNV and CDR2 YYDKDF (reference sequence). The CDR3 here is CATSRGVYNEQFF. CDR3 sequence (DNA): TGTGCCACCAGCAGAGGTGTTTACAATGAGCAGTTCTTC.

Here the CDR3 DNA reads TGTGCCAGCAGCACAAGATGGAGGGATGGCTACACCTTC. Its translation: CASSTRWRDGYTF. The chain uses TRBV14 and TRBJ1-2, with no clear D. The germline V gene encodes CDR1 SGHDN and CDR2 FVKESK. Trimming took 5 bases from V and 6 from J, leaving 13 bases between them. The CDR3 totals 13 residues.

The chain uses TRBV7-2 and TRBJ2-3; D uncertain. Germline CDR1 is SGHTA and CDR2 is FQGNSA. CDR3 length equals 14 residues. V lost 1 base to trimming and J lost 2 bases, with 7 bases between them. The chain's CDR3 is CASSLVPNTDTQYF. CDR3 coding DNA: TGTGCCAGCAGCTTAGTTCCAAACACAGATACGCAGTATTTT.

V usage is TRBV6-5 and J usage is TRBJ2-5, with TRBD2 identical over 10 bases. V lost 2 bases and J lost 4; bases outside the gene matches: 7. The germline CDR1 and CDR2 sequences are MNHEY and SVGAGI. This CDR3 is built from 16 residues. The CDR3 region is CASSYGPSGRGETQYF. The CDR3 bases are TGTGCCAGCAGTTACGGACCTAGCGGGAGAGGAGAGACCCAGTACTTC.

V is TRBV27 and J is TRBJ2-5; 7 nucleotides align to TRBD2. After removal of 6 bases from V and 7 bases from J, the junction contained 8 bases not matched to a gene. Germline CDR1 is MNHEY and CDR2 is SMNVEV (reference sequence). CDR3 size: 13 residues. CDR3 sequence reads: CASSTGLELTQYF. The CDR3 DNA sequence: TGTGCCAGCAGCACCGGACTAGAATTGACCCAGTACTTC.

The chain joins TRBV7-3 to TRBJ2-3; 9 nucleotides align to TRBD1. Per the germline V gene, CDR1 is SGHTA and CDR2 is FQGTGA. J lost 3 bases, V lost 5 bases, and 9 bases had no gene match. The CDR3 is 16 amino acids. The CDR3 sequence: CASSETVGTGTDTQYF. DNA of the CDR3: TGTGCCAGCAGCGAAACTGTCGGGACAGGGACAGATACGCAGTATTTT.

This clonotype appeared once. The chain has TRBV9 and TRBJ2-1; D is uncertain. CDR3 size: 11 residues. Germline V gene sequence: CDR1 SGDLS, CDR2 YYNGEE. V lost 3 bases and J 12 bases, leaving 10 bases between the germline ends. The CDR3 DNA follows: TGTGCCAGCAGCGACGGCCACGTGCAGTTCTTC. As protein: CASSDGHVQFF.

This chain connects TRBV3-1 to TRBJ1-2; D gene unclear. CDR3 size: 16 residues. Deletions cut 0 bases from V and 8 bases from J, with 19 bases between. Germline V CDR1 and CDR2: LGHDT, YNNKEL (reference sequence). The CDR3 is CASSQERVPAKGGYTF. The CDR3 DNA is TGTGCCAGCAGCCAAGAGAGAGTTCCGGCGAAAGGAGGCTACACCTTC.